The clone carrying this T cell receptor beta chain has a count of ten or more. Recruitment covered about two dozen US areas and drew participants whose ages spanned roughly 18 to 100 years. These data originate in a study of blood T cell repertoires in COVID-19. Study context: Nucleic acid was either cDNA or gDNA, and it came from T cells, B-cell-depleted T cells, or PBMCs.

Under the authors' procedure: How many nucleated cells were present was estimated from reference gene primer amplification. Using immunoSEQ multiplex PCR, the repertoire was profiled, and TCRdb retains in-frame clones only, with some absent. D and trimming were read from the DNA, whereas the V and J calls and clone size are those reported in that table. This table has about 440,000 clones, about 90% appearing once. Trimming stripped 4 bases from V and 14 bases from J, with 18 bases between. The germline CDR1 and CDR2 sequences are SGHRS and YFSETQ. The CDR3 has 13 residues. The chain links TRBV5-1 to TRBJ1-4, with D perhaps matching TRBD1 (5 bases). Sequences were obtained from PBMCs or T cells enriched from blood (not recorded which). The sequence was collected from a man between 18 and 35 years old who had recovered from COVID-19. CDR3 residues: CASSPSIWGHLFF. CDR3 nucleotides: TGCGCCAGCAGCCCCAGTATCTGGGGCCACCTGTTTTTT.